The TCR beta chain under discussion was sequenced for a study of regulatory and conventional T cells in breast cancer (dated by TCRdb to the mid-2010s). CDR1 and CDR2 were assigned from the germline V gene as SGHTA and FQGNSA. Including cysteine and phenylalanine, the CDR3 has 16 amino acids. Only the CDR3 part of the read is kept: 48 bases, read in frame from the first base. For this chain, trimming is 5 bases at the V end and 3 bases at the J end, and the number of junction bases without a gene match is 10. The library relied on PCR. This sample was sequenced with an Illumina MiSeq. TCRdb cleaned the public reads at Q25 with fastp, built clones with MiXCR and kept in-frame beta chains. Identical CDR3 protein sequences are pooled into one entry, listed with their most common genes and DNA. The sample table shows fewer than 11,000 distinct CDR3 sequences, and approximately 35% are seen once. The top ten clones comprise 5.9% of the sample.

This clonotype was seen a handful of times. No cognate antigen has been identified for it. The input lacks base qualities; no much larger clone sits a single base away. The sequence joins TRBV7-2 to TRBJ1-5, with 7 bases aligning to TRBD1. The TCR was taken from a male donor in good health. Sequencing was performed on conventional T cells from blood. The CDR3 amino acid sequence is: CASSPGAGTVNQPQHF. At the DNA level, the sequence is TGTGCCAGCAGCCCAGGGGCAGGGACAGTCAATCAGCCCCAGCATTTT.